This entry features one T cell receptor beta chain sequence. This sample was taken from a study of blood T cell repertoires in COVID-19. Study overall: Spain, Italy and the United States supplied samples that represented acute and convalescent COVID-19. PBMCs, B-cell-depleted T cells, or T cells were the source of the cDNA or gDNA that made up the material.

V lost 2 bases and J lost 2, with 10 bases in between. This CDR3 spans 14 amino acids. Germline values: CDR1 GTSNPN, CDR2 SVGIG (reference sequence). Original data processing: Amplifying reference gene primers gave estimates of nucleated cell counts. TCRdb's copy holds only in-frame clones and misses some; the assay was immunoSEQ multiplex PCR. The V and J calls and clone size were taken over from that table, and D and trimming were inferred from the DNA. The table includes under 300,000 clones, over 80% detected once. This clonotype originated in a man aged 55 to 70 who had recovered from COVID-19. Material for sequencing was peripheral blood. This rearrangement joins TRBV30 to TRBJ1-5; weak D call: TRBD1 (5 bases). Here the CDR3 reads CAWSQGLGNQPQHF. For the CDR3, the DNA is TGTGCCTGGAGTCAGGGACTTGGCAATCAGCCCCAGCATTTT.